This T cell receptor (beta chain) was sequenced for a study of T cells after yellow fever vaccination. Study-wide points: Post-booster repertoires again held most primary-vaccination clones (about 95% CD4, approximately 90% CD8). Across the CD4 and CD8 compartments, a small share of clonotypes was present in both. Though weaker, the secondary response peaked faster, on day 5 versus 15.

Trimming took off 2 bases at V and 2 bases at J, with 7 bases between the two ends. Germline CDR1 is MNHEY and CDR2 is SVGAGI. This CDR3 has 14 residues. This clonotype appeared a few times. Its target is not known. The authors made TCR cDNA by 5'RACE template switching, adding a universal primer site and UMIs. Via MiXCR, TCRdb re-called the 5' RACE reads, giving one row per CDR3 protein. This sample has under 700,000 distinct CDR3 sequences; about 15% occur once, and the top ten carry 15% to 20%. This material consisted of PBMCs, taken 5 to 6 days after the first yellow fever vaccination. The chain has TRBV6-5 and TRBJ1-5; unclear D gene. The source is a man aged 18-30 years who received the YFV17D yellow fever vaccine. CDR3: CASSYGYGNQPQHF. The CDR3, as DNA: TGTGCCAGCAGTTACGGGTACGGCAATCAGCCCCAGCATTTT.